The sequence of this T cell receptor beta chain was determined in a study of blood T cell repertoires in COVID-19. The wider study: Collection of acute and convalescent COVID-19 samples took place in the United States, Italy and Spain. Nucleic acid was either cDNA or gDNA, and it came from T cells, B-cell-depleted T cells, or PBMCs.

The authors' processing: Amplification of reference gene primers provided the estimated nucleated cell counts. Some clones are missing from TCRdb's copy, which holds only in-frame ones; the method was immunoSEQ multiplex PCR. That table is the source of V, J and clone size, and D and trimming were worked out from the DNA. The data contain hundreds of thousands of clones, around 84% of them singletons. The source is a woman at least 80 years old with active or convalescent COVID-19. The sample was peripheral blood.

The CDR3 loop is CASRLGHEGTEAFF. CDR3 coding DNA: TGTGCCAGCAGGTTGGGACACGAGGGGACTGAAGCTTTCTTT. J is TRBJ1-1 and V is TRBV6-5; tentatively, D is TRBD1 (6 bases). Germline V gene lookup returns CDR1 MNHEY and CDR2 SVGAGI. CDR3 length equals 14 residues. V lost 6 bases to trimming and J lost 5 bases, with 16 bases between them.